A single sample gave rise to the 9 T cell receptor beta chains below, sequenced in a study of blood T cells in healthy people across ages. Together with a sample-barcoded 5' primer, a J-beta primer mix was included in a second PCR lasting 7 to 11 cycles. Using its own MiXCR run on the 5' RACE reads, TCRdb lists one record per CDR3 protein. There are about 730,000 distinct CDR3 sequences in the sample; roughly two fifths occur only once, and 20% to 25% lies in the top ten. The sequencing input was blood. The receptors were sampled from a woman in her sixties or seventies in good health.

The chain links TRBV7-3 to TRBJ2-6; TRBD2 is a possible D gene (5 bases). The germline V gene has CDR1 SGHTA and CDR2 FQGTGA. The CDR3 is 15 residues long. Trimming took off 1 base at V and 3 bases at J, with 7 bases between the two ends. The chain's CDR3 is CASSLSGLGANVLTF. The CDR3 region has the DNA TGTGCCAGCAGCTTAAGCGGGCTTGGGGCCAACGTCCTGACTTTC. Full variable domain (outside the CDR3, taken from reference TRBV7-3 and TRBJ2-6): GAGVSQTPSNKVTEKGKYVELRCDPISGHTALYWYRQSLGQGPEFLIYFQGTGAADDSGLPNDRFFAVRPEGSVSTLKIQRTERGDSAVYLCASSLSGLGANVLTFGAGSRLTVL.

The rearrangement uses TRBV20-1 and TRBJ2-3, with 10 bases that match TRBD2. CDR1 is DFQATT and CDR2 is SNEGSKA in the germline V gene (reference sequence). The CDR3 consists of 11 residues. V trimming: 5 bases; J trimming: 11 bases; junction bases outside the gene matches: 4. CDR3 sequence reads: CSAPGTSEQYF. CDR3 in DNA: TGCAGTGCTCCCGGGACTAGCGAGCAGTATTTT.

The chain has TRBV5-6 and TRBJ2-7, with a possible D match to TRBD2 (6 bases). The germline CDR1 and CDR2 sequences are SGHDT and YYEEEE. Trimming stripped 3 bases from V and 7 bases from J, with 14 bases between. The CDR3 is made up of 13 amino acids. In nucleotides, the CDR3 is TGTGCCAGCAGCTGGACGACTAGTTCGGAGCAGTACTTC. Protein: CASSWTTSSEQYF.

This clonotype has a single count. The genes are TRBV10-3 and TRBJ2-1; D possibly uses TRBD1 or TRBD2 (5 bases each). The V end was cut by 6 bases, the J end by 5 bases, with 14 bases between. The CDR3 is made up of 14 amino acids. Germline CDR1 and CDR2: ENHRY and SYGVKD. CDR3 amino acids: CAISPGASHNEQFF. Written as DNA, the CDR3 is TGTGCCATCAGCCCCGGGGCTAGCCACAATGAGCAGTTCTTC.

Written as DNA, the CDR3 is TGTGCCAGCTCACCAGATGACAGGGGTGGCTACACCTTC. Translation gives CASSPDDRGGYTF. The chain carries TRBV18 and TRBJ1-2; 8 positions agree with TRBD1. Germline-derived CDR1 and CDR2 are KGHSH and LQKENI. This CDR3 has 13 residues. Germline trimming cut 2 bases from V and 7 bases from J; bases unmatched to any gene: 3.

The rearrangement joins TRBV4-1 to TRBJ2-1; 11 nucleotides line up with TRBD2. V lost 4 bases and J lost 3; bases outside the gene matches: 14. Per germline, CDR1 MGHRA and CDR2 YSYEKL. There are 19 residues in the CDR3. CDR3 coding DNA: TGCGCCAGCAGCCGCGAGGGGGCTAGCGGGAGGAATTTCTACAATGAGCAGTTCTTC. Protein: CASSREGASGRNFYNEQFF.

In its sample, this clonotype was seen a few times. This rearrangement joins TRBV7-2 to TRBJ2-3; 10 nucleotides align to TRBD2. Looked up from germline, CDR1 is SGHTA and CDR2 is FQGNSA. V lost 5 bases and J lost 2; bases outside the gene matches: 4. The CDR3 sequence is 15 residues long. The CDR3 loop reads CASSAGLATTDTQYF. The CDR3 bases are TGTGCCAGCAGCGCGGGACTAGCGACCACAGATACGCAGTATTTT.

The chain links TRBV20-1 to TRBJ2-4; 9 positions match TRBD2. The CDR3 is 14 amino acids. CDR1 and CDR2 (germline): DFQATT, SNEGSKA (reference sequence). The trim removed 3 bases at V and 6 bases at J, leaving 6 bases unmatched. Here the CDR3 reads CSARVAGDLNIQYF. In nucleotides, the CDR3 is TGCAGTGCTAGGGTAGCGGGAGATCTAAACATTCAGTACTTC.

This clonotype occurred many times. This chain joins TRBV6-5 and TRBJ2-3, with unresolved D. Trimming left V 8 bases short and J 0 bases short, with 24 bases between. CDR3 length: 18 amino acids. Germline CDR1 is MNHEY and CDR2 is SVGAGI. The CDR3 coding sequence is TGTGCCAGCGTTAGGGTCTTCATCAGCGCCGCTAGCACAGATACGCAGTATTTT. Amino acids: CASVRVFISAASTDTQYF.